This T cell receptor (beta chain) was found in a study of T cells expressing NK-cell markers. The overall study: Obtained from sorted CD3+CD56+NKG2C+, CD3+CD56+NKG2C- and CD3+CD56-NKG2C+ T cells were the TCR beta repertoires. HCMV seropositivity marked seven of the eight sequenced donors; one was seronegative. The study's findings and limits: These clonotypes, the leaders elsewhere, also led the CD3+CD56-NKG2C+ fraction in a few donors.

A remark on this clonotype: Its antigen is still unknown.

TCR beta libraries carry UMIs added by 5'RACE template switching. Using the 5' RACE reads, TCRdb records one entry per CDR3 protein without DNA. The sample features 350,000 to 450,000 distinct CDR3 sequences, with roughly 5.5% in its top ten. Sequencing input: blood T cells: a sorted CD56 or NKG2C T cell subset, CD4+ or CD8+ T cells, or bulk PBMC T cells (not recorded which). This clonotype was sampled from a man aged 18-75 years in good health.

CDR3 in amino acids: CASIESGQGPYEQYF. The V call is TRBV23-1, the J call TRBJ2-7; TCRdb indicates TRBD1, and absent DNA this call remains unverified. TRBV23-1 is annotated as an ORF whose role is uncertain. The CDR3 has 15 amino acids.